This T cell receptor beta chain was captured in a study of T-cell reconstitution after alpha-beta-depleted transplantation in children. Study results and caveats: Several hundred expanded graft clones reportedly supplied alpha-beta T cells about two months after transplant. T cells produced anew were the main source of T-cell counts and diversity one year after transplant. Surviving recipient T cells and thymic progenitors accounted for the high day-60 TCRbeta diversity observed in some patients.

TCRbeta library construction was performed incorporating unique molecular identifiers. TCRdb used MiXCR to reprocess the PCR reads, holding one entry per CDR3 protein. The table has around 270,000 distinct CDR3 sequences, roughly 7.8% seen once. V was clipped by 0 bases and J by 3 bases; unmatched bases: 4. The CDR3 sequence is 15 residues long. Germline lookup yields CDR1 LNHDA and CDR2 SQIVND (reference sequence). This clonotype was recorded at least ten times. Its antigen remains unidentified. The receptor was isolated from a female patient aged 2-10 years who had a stem cell transplant for Fanconi anemia, so the T cells may come from the graft donor. The J gene is TRBJ2-7, the V gene TRBV19, with TRBD1 identical over 8 bases. The sample in question was peripheral blood, obtained 360 days after TCRalphabeta/CD19-depleted stem cell transplant. CDR3 loop: CASSIEGQEIYEQYF. The CDR3 DNA sequence: TGTGCCAGTAGTATAGAGGGACAGGAGATCTACGAGCAGTACTTC.